The TCR beta chain described here comes from a study of shared clonotypes between healthy human individuals. Study as a whole: Serving as donors were two women and a few men, whose ages spanned 18 to 49.

There are 15 residues in the CDR3. Trimming left V 5 bases short and J 2 bases short, with 13 bases between. Germline CDR1 and CDR2: SGHVS and FNYEAQ. Data came from immunoSEQ multiplex PCR; TCRdb stores just in-frame clones and leaves some out. Found here are 2 million to 2.5 million clones, roughly 92% of them singletons; the top ten hold 0.3% to 0.45%. The TCR sequence derives from a young man in good health. Some clones in this sample may be carry-over from other donors' samples. The chain links TRBV7-6 to TRBJ2-4; D is ambiguous. Source material: naive CD4+ T cells from PBMCs. Subset here: CD45RA+ positively selected. The CDR3 loop is CASSPIDRTKNIQYF. In DNA, the CDR3 is TGTGCCAGCAGCCCCATAGATCGTACCAAAAACATTCAGTACTTC. Combining the CDR3 with reference TRBV7-6 and TRBJ2-4 gives the whole variable domain GAGVSQSPRYKVTKRGQDVALRCDPISGHVSLYWYRQALGQGPEFLTYFNYEAQQDKSGLPNDRFSAERPEGSISTLTIQRTEQRDSAMYRCASSPIDRTKNIQYFGAGTRLSVL.